Listed here are 17 T cell receptor beta chains from one sample, sequenced in a study of blood T cell repertoires in COVID-19. The table came from immunoSEQ multiplex PCR; TCRdb's copy has only in-frame clones and leaves some out. The data show roughly 180,000 clones, more than 80% seen once. The source material was peripheral blood. The receptors derive from a woman in her sixties or seventies with acute or convalescent COVID-19.

The V call is TRBV30, the J call TRBJ2-3, with a tentative D call TRBD2 (6 bases). The CDR3 spans 13 residues. Germline V gene sequence: CDR1 GTSNPN, CDR2 SVGIG (reference sequence). Trimming stripped 0 bases from V and 4 bases from J, with 8 bases between. Here the CDR3 reads CAWSVLAADTQYF. DNA for the CDR3: TGTGCCTGGAGTGTACTAGCCGCAGATACGCAGTATTTT. Full variable domain (outside the CDR3, taken from reference TRBV30 and TRBJ2-3): SQTIHQWPATLVQPVGSPLSLECTVEGTSNPNLYWYRQAAGRGLQLLFYSVGIGQISSEVPQNLSASRPQDRQFILSSKKLLLSDSGFYLCAWSVLAADTQYFGPGTRLTVL.

This clone showed up just a few times. CDR3 bases: TGTGCCAGCAGCTTATCAGGTCAGGGGAGCACTGAAGCTTTCTTT. Translating it yields CASSLSGQGSTEAFF. The chain uses TRBV7-2 and TRBJ1-1; a possible D gene is TRBD1 (6 bases). Germline V gives CDR1 SGHTA, CDR2 FQGNSA. The V and J ends lost 2 bases and 4 bases respectively, with 14 bases between them. The CDR3 spans 15 residues.

The chain uses TRBV11-1 and TRBJ1-1, with a tentative D call TRBD1 (5 bases). Trimming removed 1 base at V and 0 bases at J, with 9 bases between. This CDR3 region has 15 residues. Per germline, CDR1 SGHAT and CDR2 FQDESV (reference sequence). DNA for the CDR3: TGTGCCAGCAGCTTAGTGGGAGGGGTGAACACTGAAGCTTTCTTT. It yields the protein CASSLVGGVNTEAFF.

This chain joins TRBV13 and TRBJ1-2, with D possibly being TRBD1 (5 bases). The CDR3 has 17 residues. The germline CDR1 and CDR2 sequences are PRHDT and FYEKMQ (reference sequence). The V and J ends lost 1 base and 3 bases respectively, with 18 bases between them. The CDR3 DNA is TGTGCCAGCAGCTTAGCGTTGGGGGGGTCGTCAGACTATGGCTACACCTTC. This codes for CASSLALGGSSDYGYTF.

This clone was counted a single time. This chain uses TRBV28 with TRBJ2-2; D is ambiguous. The CDR3 totals 13 residues. Germline V gives CDR1 MDHEN, CDR2 SYDVKM. Trimming left V 5 bases short and J 2 bases short, with 6 bases between. CDR3 sequence (DNA): TGTGCCAGCAGTGGAGCTAACACCGGGGAGCTGTTTTTT. Translated: CASSGANTGELFF.

V and J are TRBV5-4 and TRBJ2-1; D might be TRBD2 (5 bases). The CDR3 is made up of 13 amino acids. Germline V gives CDR1 SGHNT, CDR2 YYREEE (reference sequence). V shed 3 bases and J shed 4 bases, with 8 bases lying between them. The CDR3 DNA is TGTGCCAGCAGCTCTACTAGATACAATGAGCAGTTCTTC. It yields the protein CASSSTRYNEQFF. Variable domain in full (rest from reference TRBV5-4 and TRBJ2-1): ETGVTQSPTHLIKTRGQQVTLRCSSQSGHNTVSWYQQALGQGPQFIFQYYREEENGRGNFPPRFSGLQFPNYSSELNVNALELDDSALYLCASSSTRYNEQFFGPGTRLTVL.

The rearrangement links TRBV18 to TRBJ1-3; 7 bases fit TRBD1. Germline CDR1 is KGHSH and CDR2 is LQKENI. V shed 3 bases, J shed 0 bases, and the junction held 5 bases outside the gene matches. The CDR3 consists of 16 residues. In DNA form, the CDR3 reads TGTGCCAGCTCACCTCGACAGGGTTACTCTGGAAACACCATATATTTT. Amino acids: CASSPRQGYSGNTIYF.

The chain has TRBV6-5 and TRBJ2-3, with D hard to call. V was cut by 6 bases and J by 3 bases, with 10 bases left in between. The CDR3 length is 13 residues. Germline V lookup: CDR1 MNHEY, CDR2 SVGAGI. The CDR3 sequence: CASRFPGTDTQYF. The CDR3, as DNA: TGTGCCAGCAGATTTCCCGGGACAGATACGCAGTATTTT.

The chain employs TRBV3-1 (or the pseudogene TRBV3-2) and TRBJ1-1, with 8 bases identical to TRBD1. V shed 3 bases, J shed 1 base, and the junction held 4 bases outside the gene matches. The germline V gene has CDR1 LGHDT and CDR2 YNNKEL (reference sequence). This CDR3 is 15 amino acids long. For the CDR3, the DNA is TGTGCCAGCAGCCAGGGCAGGGGGCAGAACACTGAAGCTTTCTTT. Translation gives CASSQGRGQNTEAFF.

A note on this clone: The identical CDR3 is also encoded by other nucleotide sequences in the sample. The J gene is TRBJ2-7, the V gene TRBV3-1 (or the pseudogene TRBV3-2); 7 positions match TRBD1. The germline gives CDR1 LGHDT, CDR2 YNNKEL (reference sequence). J lost 6 bases, V lost 3 bases, and 5 bases had no gene match. This CDR3 comprises 13 residues. The chain's CDR3 is CASSQDDRAEQYF. The CDR3 region has the DNA TGTGCCAGCAGCCAGGACGACAGGGCCGAGCAGTACTTC.

This clone was recorded only once. The V call is TRBV2, the J call TRBJ2-7; the D gene is possibly TRBD1 (5 bases). CDR3 size: 14 residues. The V gene lost 7 bases and the J gene lost 0 bases, with 13 bases spanning the gap. Germline V gene sequence: CDR1 SNHLY, CDR2 FYNNEI. CDR3 bases: TGTGCCAGCAACAAGGGGCAGGCCTCCTACGAGCAGTACTTC. Residues: CASNKGQASYEQYF.

The chain combines TRBV4-1 with TRBJ2-1, with D perhaps matching TRBD2 (6 bases). V lost 3 bases, J lost 0 bases, and 12 bases lay in between. The CDR3 covers 16 residues. CDR1 and CDR2 from the germline V gene are MGHRA and YSYEKL. The CDR3 loop reads CASSHSIAVSYNEQFF. In nucleotides, the CDR3 is TGCGCCAGCAGCCATTCTATAGCGGTCTCCTACAATGAGCAGTTCTTC.

The gene calls are TRBV7-9 and TRBJ2-7, with D possibly being TRBD1 (5 bases). The CDR3 is 13 residues long. The germline V gene encodes CDR1 SEHNR and CDR2 FQNEAQ (reference sequence). Trimming stripped 1 base from V and 3 bases from J, with 7 bases between. Here the CDR3 reads CASSLGTFYEQYF. The CDR3 DNA sequence: TGTGCCAGCAGCTTAGGGACATTCTACGAGCAGTACTTC.

The rearrangement joins TRBV7-8 to TRBJ1-2, with D possibly being TRBD1 (6 bases). The length of the CDR3 is 15 residues. V was trimmed by 5 bases and J by 1 base, leaving 14 bases between them. Germline V gives CDR1 SGHVS, CDR2 FQNEAQ. The CDR3 is CASSQRRQVNYGYTF. CDR3 DNA: TGTGCCAGCAGCCAGCGTCGACAGGTTAACTATGGCTACACCTTC.

The genes are TRBV19 and TRBJ1-5; 7 bases line up with TRBD1. V lost 6 bases, J lost 7 bases, and 6 bases stayed unmatched. This CDR3 is 13 amino acids long. Germline CDR1 is LNHDA and CDR2 is SQIVND (reference sequence). Here the CDR3 DNA reads TGTGCCAGTAGATATACAGGGGAACAGCCCCAGCATTTT. It is translated as CASRYTGEQPQHF.

V gene TRBV2 combines with J gene TRBJ2-1, with a weak D call TRBD2 (5 bases). Per the germline V gene, CDR1 is SNHLY and CDR2 is FYNNEI. The CDR3 spans 17 residues. V lost 3 bases and J 5 bases, leaving 20 bases between the germline ends. The CDR3 bases are TGTGCCAGCAGTGATAGTCGAAGCGGAGGTACGAACAATGAGCAGTTCTTC. This encodes CASSDSRSGGTNNEQFF.

This chain uses TRBV6-2 or TRBV6-3 with TRBJ2-3; TRBD2 matches 12 bases. Germline V gene lookup returns CDR1 MNHEY and CDR2 SVGEGT. The CDR3 totals 18 residues. The ends lost 6 bases at V and 2 bases at J; junction bases unmatched: 12. CDR3 bases: TGTGCCAGCAGGCCTACTAGCGGGAGGAACCAGTACACAGATACGCAGTATTTT. Amino acids: CASRPTSGRNQYTDTQYF.